This record looks at one T cell receptor (beta chain) sequence and its context. CDR3 length equals 15 residues. Trimming took off 3 bases at V and 5 bases at J, with 15 bases between the two ends. Germline V gene data show CDR1 as KGHSH and CDR2 as LQKENI. Patients in Seattle were enrolled during active infection, then followed longitudinally. This record comes from a study of blood T cell repertoires in COVID-19. Study as a whole: The United States, Italy and Spain supplied acute and convalescent COVID-19 samples. PBMCs, B-cell-depleted T cells, or T cells provided the cDNA or gDNA that made up the material.

How the authors handled the data: By means of reference gene primer amplification, nucleated cell counts were estimated. Assay: immunoSEQ multiplex PCR; the TCRdb copy retains only in-frame clones and omits some. V and J calls and clone size are given by that table; D and trimming were obtained from the DNA. The table includes a few hundred thousand clones, nearly 90% detected once. Sequencing used peripheral blood. The chain is built from TRBV18 and TRBJ2-3, with a weak D call TRBD2 (7 bases). This TCR was sampled from a woman in her sixties or seventies with COVID-19, enrolled during active disease. As DNA, the CDR3 is TGTGCCAGCTCACCGGCGGGGGCTGATGGAGATACGCAGTATTTT. This codes for CASSPAGADGDTQYF.